Below, 22 T cell receptor beta chains from the same sample are listed, as sequenced in a study of T cell responses to AZD1222 COVID-19 vaccine. Only in-frame clones appear in the TCRdb table, and some are missing; sequencing was by immunoSEQ multiplex PCR. The repertoire consists of tens of thousands of clones, with roughly 90% occurring once and the leading ten covering 2.5% to 3.5%. This material consisted of peripheral blood, taken 28 days after the second AZD1222 dose. These receptors originate from an adult who received the AZD1222 COVID-19 vaccine.

The chain uses TRBV2 and TRBJ1-1; 10 bases match TRBD1. The V gene end was trimmed by 3 bases and the J gene end by 0 bases; junction bases not matched to a gene: 1. This CDR3 spans 15 amino acids. The germline V gene encodes CDR1 SNHLY and CDR2 FYNNEI. The CDR3 region has the DNA TGTGCCAGCAGTGAGGACAGGGGGATGAACACTGAAGCTTTCTTT. Amino acids: CASSEDRGMNTEAFF. Looking up the rest from reference TRBV2 and TRBJ1-1 gives the full variable domain: EPEVTQTPSHQVTQMGQEVILRCVPISNHLYFYWYRQILGQKVEFLVSFYNNEISEKSEIFDDQFSVERPDGSNFTLKIRSTKLEDSAMYFCASSEDRGMNTEAFFGQGTRLTVV.

The V gene is TRBV7-6, the J gene TRBJ1-1; D is unresolved. Trimming pared 1 base from V and 4 bases from J, leaving 13 bases between. This CDR3 is built from 15 residues. Looked up from germline, CDR1 is SGHVS and CDR2 is FNYEAQ. CDR3 protein: CASSLGPGLSTEAFF. The CDR3 DNA reads as TGTGCCAGCAGCTTAGGTCCGGGGTTGTCCACTGAAGCTTTCTTT.

The rearrangement links TRBV6-5 to TRBJ2-7; D might be TRBD1 (6 bases). V was trimmed by 8 bases and J by 2 bases, leaving 10 bases between them. Germline values: CDR1 MNHEY, CDR2 SVGAGI. CDR3 length equals 12 residues. CDR3 protein: CASGRTAYEQYF. Here the CDR3 DNA reads TGTGCCAGCGGGCGGACAGCCTACGAGCAGTACTTC.

The gene calls are TRBV24-1 and TRBJ1-2; unclear D gene. This CDR3 is built from 13 residues. Trimming cost V 0 bases and J 8 bases, with 9 bases left between them. Germline V gives CDR1 KGHDR, CDR2 SFDVKD. CDR3 bases: TGTGCCACCAGTGATTTGAGCATTCCCGGCTACACCTTC. This translates into CATSDLSIPGYTF.

The chain links TRBV14 to TRBJ2-7; D not resolved. This CDR3 region has 12 residues. Between the trimmed V and J ends, which lost 2 bases and 3 bases, there was a span of 5 bases. In germline, CDR1 is SGHDN, CDR2 FVKESK. In DNA, the CDR3 is TGTGCCAGCAGCCAACAGCACTACGAGCAGTACTTC. Protein: CASSQQHYEQYF.

This chain links TRBV18 with TRBJ1-1; 7 positions match TRBD1. CDR1 and CDR2 (germline): KGHSH, LQKENI. V gave up 6 bases and J gave up 3 bases; unmatched junction bases: 10. The CDR3 covers 15 residues. The CDR3 sequence is CASSSAPGGYTEAFF. The CDR3 DNA reads as TGTGCCAGCTCCTCGGCCCCAGGGGGGTACACTGAAGCTTTCTTT.

This chain connects TRBV4-3 to TRBJ1-2; no clear D gene. This CDR3 comprises 16 residues. The germline gives CDR1 LGHNA, CDR2 YSLEER. The V end lost 0 bases, the J end lost 4 bases, and 15 bases lay between the germline ends. Here the CDR3 reads CASSQEGTANLYGYTF. The CDR3 DNA sequence: TGCGCCAGCAGCCAAGAAGGAACTGCGAACCTCTATGGCTACACCTTC.

The V and J genes are TRBV4-1 and TRBJ1-5; TRBD1 aligns across 10 bases. Germline assignment: CDR1 MGHRA and CDR2 YSYEKL. J gave up 6 bases and V 3 bases, and 2 bases lay outside the gene matches. This CDR3 is 14 amino acids long. As DNA, the CDR3 is TGCGCCAGCAGCCAGACAGGGGGCGGTCAGCCCCAGCATTTT. Translating gives CASSQTGGGQPQHF.

The chain couples TRBV9 to TRBJ1-5; TRBD1 is a possible D gene (6 bases). Trimming stripped 3 bases from V and 1 base from J, with 8 bases between. Germline assignment: CDR1 SGDLS and CDR2 YYNGEE. The CDR3 contains 14 residues. The CDR3 DNA follows: TGTGCCAGCAGCGCTGGACAGAGCAATCAGCCCCAGCATTTT. Translating gives CASSAGQSNQPQHF. The full variable domain, completed using reference TRBV9 and TRBJ1-5, is DSGVTQTPKHLITATGQRVTLRCSPRSGDLSVYWYQQSLDQGLQFLIQYYNGEERAKGNILERFSAQQFPDLHSELNLSSLELGDSALYFCASSAGQSNQPQHFGDGTRLSIL.

The J gene is TRBJ1-1, the V gene TRBV28; D might be TRBD1 (5 bases). This CDR3 contains 13 residues. Germline V gene lookup returns CDR1 MDHEN and CDR2 SYDVKM. Trimming cost V 3 bases and J 7 bases, with 12 bases left between them. The CDR3 nucleotides read TGTGCCAGCAGTTTTCCGGGAGGGGTTGAAGCTTTCTTT. Its translation: CASSFPGGVEAFF.

V is TRBV23-1 and J is TRBJ1-3; 7 bases are shared with TRBD1. TRBV23-1 is classed as an ORF, of uncertain function. V trimming: 1 base; J trimming: 7 bases; junction bases outside the gene matches: 16. This CDR3 has 18 residues. The CDR3 coding sequence is TGCGCCAGCAGTCAATGGCCCCAGGGACAGACGTGGGGTAACACCATATATTTT. Amino acid sequence: CASSQWPQGQTWGNTIYF.

The chain carries TRBV7-2 and TRBJ1-2; 8 bases map to TRBD1. CDR3 size: 18 residues. Germline CDR1 reads SGHTA; CDR2 reads FQGNSA. V shed 2 bases, J shed 2 bases, and the junction held 13 bases outside the gene matches. CDR3 region: CASSLNRPVTGANYGYTF. The CDR3 DNA sequence: TGTGCCAGCAGCTTAAATCGCCCCGTGACAGGGGCGAACTATGGCTACACCTTC.

The chain carries TRBV12-5 and TRBJ2-3, with 14 nucleotides matching TRBD2. This CDR3 comprises 17 residues. Trimming removed 1 base from V and 1 base from J; junction bases left unmatched: 1. Germline V gene sequence: CDR1 LGHNT, CDR2 FRNRAP. As DNA, the CDR3 is TGTGCTAGTGGTTTGGAGACTAGCGGGGGGGGCACAGATACGCAGTATTTT. This gives the protein CASGLETSGGGTDTQYF.

The V gene is TRBV3-1 (or the pseudogene TRBV3-2), the J gene TRBJ2-3; D is possibly TRBD2 (5 bases). The germline V gene encodes CDR1 LGHDT and CDR2 YNNKEL (reference sequence). V dropped 2 bases and J dropped 0 bases, with 6 bases sitting between them. The CDR3 contains 14 residues. The CDR3 DNA reads TGTGCCAGCAGCCAAAGAGGGAGCACAGATACGCAGTATTTT. This gives the protein CASSQRGSTDTQYF.

The chain couples TRBV4-2 to TRBJ2-5; no definite D call. The CDR3 has 13 amino acids. V lost 1 base, J lost 4 bases, and 7 bases lay in between. Germline lookup yields CDR1 LGHNA and CDR2 YNFKEQ. CDR3 loop: CASSQGAGETQYF. The CDR3 DNA follows: TGTGCCAGCAGCCAAGGGGCAGGAGAGACCCAGTACTTC.

The V call is TRBV6-1, the J call TRBJ1-2; D is uncertain. V gave up 4 bases and J gave up 2 bases, with 17 bases separating them. Looked up from germline, CDR1 is MNHNS and CDR2 is SASEGT. The CDR3 has 16 amino acids. The CDR3 loop reads CASSAISGILNYGYTF. CDR3 bases: TGTGCCAGCAGTGCAATTTCCGGGATTTTAAACTATGGCTACACCTTC.

The V call is TRBV20-1, the J call TRBJ1-2; a possible D gene is TRBD1 (5 bases). Germline lookup yields CDR1 DFQATT and CDR2 SNEGSKA (reference sequence). The CDR3 spans 14 residues. Trimming removed 3 bases from V and 8 bases from J, with 19 bases in between. The CDR3 nucleotides read TGCAGTGCTAGTATGACGGGATGGGGGTGGGGCTACACCTTC. It yields the protein CSASMTGWGWGYTF.

This chain connects TRBV5-6 to TRBJ2-3, with D possibly being TRBD1 (6 bases). This CDR3 spans 15 amino acids. CDR1 SGHDT and CDR2 YYEEEE come from the germline V gene. Trimming took 4 bases from V and 1 from J, leaving 13 bases between them. The CDR3 DNA reads TGTGCCAGCAGCCTGAGACAGGCGGGCACAGATACGCAGTATTTT. Translated, it gives CASSLRQAGTDTQYF.

The gene calls are TRBV11-2 and TRBJ2-2; 8 nucleotides line up with TRBD2. The CDR3 runs to 15 residues. CDR1 and CDR2 (germline): SGHAT, FQNNGV. The junction had 5 bases not matched to a gene; V was cut back by 1 base and J by 7 bases. CDR3 loop: CASSLAGGSNGELFF. The CDR3 coding sequence is TGTGCCAGCAGCTTAGCGGGGGGGTCAAACGGGGAGCTGTTTTTT.

V gene TRBV7-9 combines with J gene TRBJ2-5; TRBD2 might be the D (5 bases). CDR3 length: 16 amino acids. Trimming removed 0 bases from V and 1 base from J, with 12 bases in between. Germline V gives CDR1 SEHNR, CDR2 FQNEAQ (reference sequence). The CDR3 region has the DNA TGTGCCAGCAGCTTAGCGGACGAAGGACTCCAAGAGACCCAGTACTTC. Protein sequence: CASSLADEGLQETQYF.

This chain uses TRBV7-9 with TRBJ1-1; unclear D gene. The germline V and J ends were trimmed by 1 base and 3 bases, with 6 bases remaining between them. Germline lookup yields CDR1 SEHNR and CDR2 FQNEAQ (reference sequence). The CDR3 runs 13 residues. CDR3 region: CASSLDLYTEAFF. The DNA of the CDR3 is TGTGCCAGCAGCTTAGATTTGTACACTGAAGCTTTCTTT. Variable domain in full (rest from reference TRBV7-9 and TRBJ1-1): DTGVSQNPRHKITKRGQNVTFRCDPISEHNRLYWYRQTLGQGPEFLTYFQNEAQLEKSRLLSDRFSAERPKGSFSTLEIQRTEQGDSAMYLCASSLDLYTEAFFGQGTRLTVV.

The chain is built from TRBV6-1 and TRBJ1-1; no reliable D call. Per germline, CDR1 MNHNS and CDR2 SASEGT. This CDR3 contains 12 residues. The V and J ends lost 1 base and 5 bases respectively, with 5 bases between them. The CDR3 region has the DNA TGTGCCAGCAGTGAAGTTCTTACTGAAGCTTTCTTT. Translating it yields CASSEVLTEAFF.